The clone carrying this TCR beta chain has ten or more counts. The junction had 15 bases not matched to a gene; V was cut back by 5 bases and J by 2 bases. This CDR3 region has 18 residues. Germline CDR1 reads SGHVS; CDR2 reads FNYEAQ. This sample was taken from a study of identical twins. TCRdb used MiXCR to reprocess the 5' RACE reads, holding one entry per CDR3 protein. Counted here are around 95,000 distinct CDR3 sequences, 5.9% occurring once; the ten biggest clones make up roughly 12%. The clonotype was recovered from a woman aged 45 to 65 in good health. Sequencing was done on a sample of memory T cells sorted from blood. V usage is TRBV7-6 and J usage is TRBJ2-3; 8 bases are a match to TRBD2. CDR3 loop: CASSPERRLAPNTDTQYF. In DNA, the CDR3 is TGTGCCAGCAGCCCGGAACGGCGACTAGCGCCCAACACAGATACGCAGTATTTT.